Each of the 11 T cell receptor beta chains below was sequenced from the same sample in a study of T cells in Graves' hyperthyroidism and ophthalmopathy (dated by TCRdb to between 2019 and 2020). The protocol used for the library was multiplex PCR. The sample was run on an Illumina HiSeq 2000. The TCR beta CDR3 regions were amplified from RNA transcripts. The TCR CDR3 was subjected to a first round of RT-PCR using the HTBI primer set and the Qiagen OneStep RT-PCR kit. The raw public data were reprocessed by TCRdb itself: fastp quality trimming at Q25, MiXCR clonotype calling, in-frame beta chains only. Rows matching on CDR3 protein sequence are summarized as one entry with the most common DNA and genes. The sample table shows 360,000 or so distinct CDR3 sequences, and around a sixth are seen once. 15% to 17% of the sample is taken by the ten largest. Specimen: blood. These receptors were collected from a middle-aged woman with Graves' ophthalmopathy.

The J gene is TRBJ1-3, the V gene TRBV12-3 or TRBV12-4, with 7 bases matching TRBD1. With 5 bases clipped from V and 5 bases from J, the junction kept 6 bases outside the gene matches. The CDR3 loop spans 14 amino acids. CDR3 residues: CASSNPGQRNTIYF. CDR3 nucleotides: TGTGCCAGCAGTAACCCGGGACAGCGAAACACCATATATTTT.

As for this clonotype: This may be a read error, as it is one base from a much larger clone. The chain combines TRBV7-9 with TRBJ2-2, with 11 positions matching TRBD2. CDR3 length: 15 amino acids. The V gene's germline CDR1 is SEHNR and CDR2 FQNEAQ (reference sequence). CDR3 in amino acids: CASSPSGRYTGELVF. CDR3 DNA sequence: TGTGCCAGCAGCCCTAGCGGGAGGTACACCGGGGAGCTGGTTTTT. Full variable domain (outside the CDR3, taken from reference TRBV7-9 and TRBJ2-2): DTGVSQNPRHKITKRGQNVTFRCDPISEHNRLYWYRQTLGQGPEFLTYFQNEAQLEKSRLLSDRFSAERPKGSFSTLEIQRTEQGDSAMYLCASSPSGRYTGELVFGEGSRLTVL.

This clonotype was seen many times. The rearrangement joins TRBV11-3 to TRBJ2-4, with a weak D call TRBD1 (5 bases). CDR1 and CDR2 (germline): SGHNT, YENEEA. V shed 0 bases and J shed 6 bases, with 6 bases lying between them. CDR3 length equals 13 residues. CDR3 protein: CASSLDRGNIQYF. The CDR3 region has the DNA TGTGCCAGCAGCTTAGATAGGGGAAACATTCAGTACTTC.

This clonotype was counted many times. The rearrangement uses TRBV5-1 and TRBJ1-1; 8 nucleotides agree with TRBD1. Germline V lookup: CDR1 SGHRS, CDR2 YFSETQ. V shed 8 bases, J shed 3 bases, and the junction held 3 bases outside the gene matches. The CDR3 extends over 12 amino acids. CDR3 sequence (DNA): TGCGCCAGGACAGGGGCCGACACTGAAGCTTTCTTT. Its protein product is CARTGADTEAFF.

J is TRBJ1-5 and V is TRBV9, with D perhaps matching TRBD1 (5 bases). The CDR3 is 14 residues long. CDR1 and CDR2 from the germline V gene are SGDLS and YYNGEE. The V and J ends lost 1 base and 8 bases respectively, with 13 bases between them. CDR3 loop: CASSVTPGREPQHF. The CDR3 coding sequence is TGTGCCAGCAGCGTAACCCCAGGGCGGGAGCCCCAGCATTTT.

This clonotype occurred a few times. V gene TRBV4-1 combines with J gene TRBJ2-7; 8 positions agree with TRBD2. The germline V gene encodes CDR1 MGHRA and CDR2 YSYEKL. The CDR3 contains 17 residues. V trimming: 0 bases; J trimming: 6 bases; junction bases outside the gene matches: 13. The CDR3 DNA sequence: TGCGCCAGCAGCCAAGAAAGGGAGGGGAGCGGGAGTTCCGAGCAGTACTTC. As protein: CASSQEREGSGSSEQYF.

Ten or more counts support this clonotype. The chain carries TRBV11-2 and TRBJ2-5; D unclear. Per the germline V gene, CDR1 is SGHAT and CDR2 is FQNNGV. Trimming pared 0 bases from V and 2 bases from J, leaving 10 bases between. The CDR3 loop spans 15 amino acids. Here the CDR3 DNA reads TGTGCCAGCAGCTTAGAACACAGCCTTCAAGAGACCCAGTACTTC. As protein: CASSLEHSLQETQYF.

This clonotype was seen many times. V gene TRBV3-1 combines with J gene TRBJ2-7; D remains ambiguous. Germline-derived CDR1 and CDR2 are LGHDT and YNNKEL (reference sequence). CDR3 length: 15 residues. V was trimmed by 0 bases and J by 0 bases, leaving 9 bases between them. The CDR3 spells CASSQEAPHSYEQYF. The CDR3 DNA is TGTGCCAGCAGCCAAGAAGCACCACACTCCTACGAGCAGTACTTC.

This chain joins TRBV12-3 or TRBV12-4 and TRBJ1-1; TRBD1 agrees at 9 bases. The CDR3 sequence is 18 residues long. V gave up 5 bases and J gave up 0 bases; unmatched junction bases: 13. The CDR3 reads CASSIKGTGTAMNTEAFF. DNA for the CDR3: TGTGCCAGCAGTATAAAGGGGACAGGGACCGCCATGAACACTGAAGCTTTCTTT.

The J gene is TRBJ2-2, the V gene TRBV30; D might be TRBD2 (7 bases). Germline V gene data show CDR1 as GTSNPN and CDR2 as SVGIG (reference sequence). V lost 0 bases and J 4 bases, leaving 18 bases between the germline ends. The CDR3 contains 17 residues. CDR3 coding DNA: TGTGCCTGGAGTGTAGCGGGCCTGAGGGGGGGCACCGGGGAGCTGTTTTTT. Translation: CAWSVAGLRGGTGELFF.

The CDR3 DNA sequence: TGCGCCAGCAGCTCGCCCCTGACTGGCGGGGAGCTGTTTTTT. Its translation: CASSSPLTGGELFF. The chain joins TRBV5-1 to TRBJ2-2; D is undetermined. The CDR3 covers 14 residues. Germline CDR1 is SGHRS and CDR2 is YFSETQ. V was shortened by 3 bases and J by 7 bases, with 13 bases between the two germline ends.